These T cell receptor beta chains were read from a single sample in a study of T cell responses to AZD1222 COVID-19 vaccine. Here immunoSEQ multiplex PCR was the method, and the copy in TCRdb shows in-frame clones only, minus some. The sample lists over 150,000 clones, about 92% occurring once. The specimen was peripheral blood, collected on day 0 of MenACWY control vaccination. The receptors shown here come from an adult in good health. The CDR3 runs from the conserved cysteine through the conserved F or W. D genes are given only for firm matches. Clone size is given for some rows only: seen once, a few or many times, or a class if the clone is expanded.

V gene	clone size	D gene	J gene	CDR3 protein	CDR3 DNA
TRBV9	.	.	TRBJ2-2	CASSHGVVRNPYTGELFF	TGTGCCAGCAGCCATGGAGTGGTCCGGAACCCCTACACCGGGGAGCTGTTTTTT
TRBV6-5	.	TRBD1	TRBJ1-1	CASSFRDRVNTEAFF	TGTGCCAGCAGTTTCCGGGACAGGGTGAACACTGAAGCTTTCTTT
TRBV3-1/TRBV3-2	.	TRBD2	TRBJ2-3	CASSQGAGAADTQYF	TGTGCCAGCAGCCAAGGTGCGGGAGCGGCAGATACGCAGTATTTT
TRBV27	.	TRBD2	TRBJ2-1	CASSSGTGRASYNEQFF	TGTGCCAGCAGTTCCGGGACGGGGAGGGCCTCCTACAATGAGCAGTTCTTC
TRBV9	.	.	TRBJ1-1	CASSAGDGSTEAFF	TGTGCCAGCAGCGCTGGGGACGGCTCCACTGAAGCTTTCTTT
TRBV19	.	.	TRBJ1-5	CASSIRTVSNQPQHF	TGTGCCAGTAGTATAAGGACAGTCAGCAATCAGCCCCAGCATTTT
TRBV6-5	.	TRBD1	TRBJ1-3	CASSDPGQGRNTIYF	TGTGCCAGCAGCGACCCGGGACAGGGGAGAAACACCATATATTTT
TRBV28	.	TRBD1	TRBJ2-7	CASSARQGPYEQYF	TGTGCCAGCAGTGCCAGACAGGGGCCCTACGAGCAGTACTTC
TRBV6-4	.	.	TRBJ2-2	CASQKEGRTGELFF	TGTGCCAGCCAAAAGGAGGGCCGCACCGGGGAGCTGTTTTTT
TRBV15	once	.	TRBJ2-5	CATSRGLGAEETQYF	TGTGCCACCAGCAGAGGGTTGGGGGCCGAAGAGACCCAGTACTTC
TRBV20-1	.	.	TRBJ1-2	CSARDLYRFYF	TGCAGTGCTAGAGATCTCTACAGGTTTTACTTC
TRBV11-2	.	.	TRBJ1-2	CASSRDSYGYTF	TGTGCCAGCAGCCGAGACAGCTATGGCTACACCTTC
TRBV2	.	.	TRBJ1-6	CASSEQTVGRTSPLHF	TGTGCCAGCAGTGAACAGACGGTGGGAAGAACTTCACCCCTCCACTTT
TRBV5-1	.	.	TRBJ1-5	CASSLGGLGQPQHF	TGCGCCAGCAGCTTGGGTGGATTGGGACAGCCCCAGCATTTT
TRBV10-3	.	TRBD1	TRBJ2-6	CAISVGGASSGANVLTF	TGTGCCATCAGTGTAGGGGGCGCCTCCTCTGGGGCCAACGTCCTGACTTTC
TRBV27	.	.	TRBJ2-6	CASSSFPGANVLTF	TGTGCCAGCAGTTCGTTCCCTGGGGCCAACGTCCTGACTTTC
TRBV7-7	.	TRBD2	TRBJ2-5	CASSPLAGGAETQYF	TGTGCTAGCAGCCCCTTAGCGGGAGGGGCAGAGACCCAGTACTTC
TRBV7-2	.	.	TRBJ1-5	CASSPPGQPQHF	TGTGCCAGCAGCCCCCCGGGGCAGCCCCAGCATTTT
TRBV3-1/TRBV3-2	.	.	TRBJ1-5	CASSQDLGRVSNQPQHF	TGTGCCAGCAGCCAAGATCTTGGCAGGGTGAGCAATCAGCCCCAGCATTTT
TRBV3-1/TRBV3-2	.	TRBD2	TRBJ2-1	CASSQGRLAVGGVF	TGTGCCAGCAGCCAAGGAAGACTAGCGGTCGGAGGGGTCTTC
TRBV6-4	.	.	TRBJ2-7	CAREGRSGSYEQYF	TGTGCCAGGGAGGGCCGCTCAGGCTCCTACGAGCAGTACTTC
TRBV10-3	.	.	TRBJ1-5	CAIRMESNQPQHF	TGTGCCATCAGGATGGAGAGCAATCAGCCCCAGCATTTT
TRBV12-5	.	TRBD1	TRBJ2-7	CASGQARGQGNVYEQYF	TGTGCTAGTGGTCAAGCTAGAGGACAGGGAAATGTCTACGAGCAGTACTTC
TRBV7-6	.	.	TRBJ1-3	CASSLGLAGNTIYF	TGTGCCAGCAGCTTAGGTTTGGCTGGAAACACCATATATTTT
TRBV13	.	.	TRBJ2-1	CATSYRVASYNEQFF	TGTGCCACCTCATACCGGGTAGCCTCCTACAATGAGCAGTTCTTC
TRBV28	.	TRBD1	TRBJ2-1	CASSSRSGGSYNEQFF	TGTGCCAGCAGTTCCCGTTCAGGGGGCTCCTACAATGAGCAGTTCTTC
TRBV9	.	TRBD2	TRBJ2-7	CASSRTSAHSYEQYF	TGTGCCAGCAGCCGGACTAGCGCCCACTCCTACGAGCAGTACTTC
TRBV5-4	.	TRBD2	TRBJ2-7	CASSLAAGYEQYF	TGTGCCAGCAGCTTGGCAGCGGGGTACGAGCAGTACTTC
TRBV7-9	.	.	TRBJ1-3	CASSLGGQITGNTIYF	TGTGCCAGCAGCTTGGGAGGACAGATCACTGGAAACACCATATATTTT
TRBV7-2	.	.	TRBJ2-7	CASSPSYEQYF	TGTGCCAGCAGCCCTTCCTACGAGCAGTACTTC
TRBV15	once	.	TRBJ2-7	CATSTYRAGDEQYF	TGTGCCACCAGCACTTACAGGGCAGGGGACGAGCAGTACTTC
TRBV30	.	.	TRBJ1-6	CAWSRSAAGLSNSPLHF	TGTGCCTGGAGTAGATCGGCGGCAGGGCTATCTAATTCACCCCTCCACTTT
TRBV7-6	.	TRBD2	TRBJ2-7	CASSLASGSTYEQYF	TGTGCCAGCAGCTTAGCTAGCGGGAGTACCTACGAGCAGTACTTC
TRBV30	.	.	TRBJ2-7	CAWSRGTYEQYF	TGTGCCTGGAGTCGCGGAACCTACGAGCAGTACTTC
TRBV27	.	.	TRBJ2-3	CASTLVSRGDTQYF	TGTGCCAGCACCCTGGTTTCGAGGGGGGATACGCAGTATTTT
TRBV20-1	.	.	TRBJ2-2	CSASSGNPNTGELFF	TGCAGTGCTAGTTCTGGAAACCCGAACACCGGGGAGCTGTTTTTT
TRBV3-1/TRBV3-2	.	.	TRBJ1-2	CASSQDFGFGYTF	TGTGCCAGCAGCCAAGATTTTGGGTTTGGCTACACCTTC
TRBV15	.	.	TRBJ1-5	CATSRSGSNQPQHF	TGTGCCACCAGCAGATCAGGGTCCAATCAGCCCCAGCATTTT
TRBV7-9	.	TRBD1	TRBJ1-5	CASSLAGQGGNQPQHF	TGTGCCAGCAGCTTAGCGGGACAGGGTGGCAATCAGCCCCAGCATTTT
TRBV7-2	.	.	TRBJ2-7	CASSLDPSPQRDEQYF	TGTGCCAGCAGCTTAGACCCTTCCCCGCAAAGGGACGAGCAGTACTTC
TRBV5-5	.	.	TRBJ2-6	CASSLGGTTGANVLTF	TGTGCCAGCAGCTTGGGGGGGACAACTGGGGCCAACGTCCTGACTTTC
TRBV11-3	.	.	TRBJ2-1	CASSSHSGSYNEQFF	TGTGCCAGCAGCTCCCATTCCGGGTCCTACAATGAGCAGTTCTTC
TRBV9	few	.	TRBJ2-2	CASSVVDSYTGELFF	TGTGCCAGCAGCGTAGTTGACAGCTACACCGGGGAGCTGTTTTTT
TRBV11-3	.	TRBD2	TRBJ2-7	CASSLTPGSGSYEQYF	TGTGCCAGCAGCTTAACCCCGGGTAGCGGGAGCTACGAGCAGTACTTC
TRBV10-3	.	.	TRBJ2-7	CAISELSSYEQYF	TGTGCCATCAGTGAACTTAGCTCCTACGAGCAGTACTTC
TRBV7-9	.	.	TRBJ1-5	CASSQSANQPQHF	TGTGCCAGCAGCCAAAGTGCCAATCAGCCCCAGCATTTT
TRBV30	once	TRBD1	TRBJ1-1	CAWDRGLNTEAFF	TGTGCCTGGGACAGGGGGCTGAACACTGAAGCTTTCTTT
TRBV12-5	.	.	TRBJ1-2	CASGLGRGDGYTF	TGTGCTAGTGGTTTGGGTCGAGGCGACGGCTACACCTTC
TRBV2	.	.	TRBJ1-4	CASSEVKGLLAF	TGTGCCAGCAGTGAGGTGAAGGGGCTTCTAGCGTTT
TRBV7-3	once	.	TRBJ2-2	CASSLTSSGTGELFF	TGTGCCAGCAGCCTTACTAGCTCGGGCACCGGGGAGCTGTTTTTT
TRBV29-1	.	.	TRBJ1-1	CSVEDAAGATEAFF	TGCAGCGTTGAAGATGCAGCAGGGGCAACTGAAGCTTTCTTT
TRBV5-1	.	TRBD1	TRBJ1-2	CASSFGQGDSYGYTF	TGCGCCAGCAGCTTCGGACAGGGGGACTCCTATGGCTACACCTTC
TRBV10-3	.	.	TRBJ1-1	CAIRVVGENTEAFF	TGTGCCATCAGGGTGGTTGGGGAGAACACTGAAGCTTTCTTT
TRBV24-1	.	TRBD1	TRBJ1-5	CATSDRQGAGQPQHF	TGTGCCACCAGTGATCGGCAGGGGGCAGGTCAGCCCCAGCATTTT
TRBV18	.	.	TRBJ2-7	CASSPLRGQKDDEQYF	TGTGCCAGCTCCCCTCTAAGAGGACAAAAGGATGACGAGCAGTACTTC
TRBV7-2	.	TRBD1	TRBJ1-1	CACRGRGNTEAFF	TGTGCTTGCAGGGGGCGGGGGAACACTGAAGCTTTCTTT
TRBV2	.	TRBD2	TRBJ2-1	CASSEMRLAGVSEQFF	TGTGCCAGCAGTGAAATGCGGCTAGCGGGAGTCTCTGAGCAGTTCTTC
TRBV27	.	TRBD2	TRBJ2-1	CAVALAGRDEQFF	TGTGCAGTCGCCCTAGCGGGAAGGGATGAGCAGTTCTTC
TRBV6-5	once	.	TRBJ1-1	CASSSPAGSTEAFF	TGTGCCAGCAGTTCCCCGGCAGGGAGCACTGAAGCTTTCTTT